A single sample gave rise to the 30 T cell receptor beta chains below, sequenced in a study of OX40 agonist ivuxolimab in advanced cancers. Clones were read by immunoSEQ multiplex PCR, and TCRdb kept only the in-frame ones, dropping some. The sample contains about 83,000 clones, roughly nine tenths of which appear only once. The input for sequencing was CD4+ or CD8+ T cells sorted from blood, taken in a trial of the OX40 agonist ivuxolimab. The receptors derive from an adult with an advanced solid tumor such as melanoma, head and neck, liver or kidney cancer.

The chain uses TRBV28 and TRBJ1-2; D remains ambiguous. Trimming took 3 bases from V and 4 from J, leaving 15 bases between them. Germline-derived CDR1 and CDR2 are MDHEN and SYDVKM. CDR3 size: 15 residues. As DNA, the CDR3 is TGTGCCAGCAGTTTGGAGCCTCACGGCCTCTATGGCTACACCTTC. It specifies CASSLEPHGLYGYTF.

The chain joins TRBV6-1 to TRBJ1-5; a weak D match, TRBD1 (5 bases). The CDR3 covers 15 residues. Germline values: CDR1 MNHNS, CDR2 SASEGT. V lost 3 bases and J lost 6, with 15 bases in between. The CDR3 DNA reads TGTGCCAGCAGTGAGGGACCGTCTCTCAGTCAGCCCCAGCATTTT. It specifies CASSEGPSLSQPQHF.

This clone occurred once. The chain combines TRBV28 with TRBJ1-1, with TRBD1 matching 8 bases. Per germline, CDR1 MDHEN and CDR2 SYDVKM. The CDR3 is made up of 15 amino acids. The V gene end was trimmed by 3 bases and the J gene end by 5 bases; junction bases not matched to a gene: 8. CDR3 loop: CASSFGGQGTTEAFF. In nucleotides, the CDR3 is TGTGCCAGCAGTTTCGGAGGACAGGGTACAACTGAAGCTTTCTTT.

The chain carries TRBV10-3 and TRBJ1-5; no firm D call. Between the trimmed V and J ends, which lost 0 bases and 7 bases, there was a span of 7 bases. Germline V gene lookup returns CDR1 ENHRY and CDR2 SYGVKD. The CDR3 is 13 residues long. DNA for the CDR3: TGTGCCATCAGTGAGTCATGGGGACAGCCCCAGCATTTT. As protein: CAISESWGQPQHF.

This clone came up once. V and J are TRBV7-9 and TRBJ2-2, with 7 nucleotides matching TRBD1. The CDR3 loop spans 15 amino acids. V gave up 3 bases and J gave up 6 bases; unmatched junction bases: 7. The germline V gene has CDR1 SEHNR and CDR2 FQNEAQ (reference sequence). The CDR3 DNA is TGTGCCAGCAGCTTGGAGACAGGGCCACCCGGGGAGCTGTTTTTT. Protein: CASSLETGPPGELFF.

V usage is TRBV7-3 and J usage is TRBJ1-3; tentatively, D is TRBD1 (6 bases). The CDR3 extends over 15 amino acids. Germline V gene lookup returns CDR1 SGHTA and CDR2 FQGTGA. Trimming took 1 base from V and 0 from J, leaving 7 bases between them. In nucleotides, the CDR3 is TGTGCCAGCAGCTTAAAGGACAGCTCTGGAAACACCATATATTTT. As protein: CASSLKDSSGNTIYF.

V is TRBV18 and J is TRBJ1-1; D is perhaps TRBD1 (5 bases). There are 15 residues in the CDR3. The V gene's germline CDR1 is KGHSH and CDR2 LQKENI. V lost 4 bases and J 7 bases, leaving 19 bases between the germline ends. The CDR3 DNA sequence: TGTGCCAGCTCACGGGACTTGGGGGATTCGGGTGAAGCTTTCTTT. The encoded protein is CASSRDLGDSGEAFF. Variable domain in full (rest from reference TRBV18 and TRBJ1-1): NAGVMQNPRHLVRRRGQEARLRCSPMKGHSHVYWYRQLPEEGLKFMVYLQKENIIDESGMPKERFSAEFPKEGPSILRIQQVVRGDSAAYFCASSRDLGDSGEAFFGQGTRLTVV.

This clone was counted only a few times. The rearrangement uses TRBV30 and TRBJ2-3, with unresolved D. The V end lost 0 bases, the J end lost 1 base, and 2 bases lay between the germline ends. The germline V gene has CDR1 GTSNPN and CDR2 SVGIG (reference sequence). The CDR3 is 12 residues long. The CDR3 coding sequence is TGTGCCTGGAGTGTGGGCACAGATACGCAGTATTTT. Protein product: CAWSVGTDTQYF.

The chain employs TRBV10-3 and TRBJ2-2; TRBD2 is a possible D gene (5 bases). Germline V lookup: CDR1 ENHRY, CDR2 SYGVKD. CDR3 length: 13 amino acids. Trimming took 5 bases from V and 6 from J, leaving 10 bases between them. The CDR3 sequence is CAISPGLSGELFF. For the CDR3, the DNA is TGTGCCATCAGTCCCGGACTTTCCGGGGAGCTGTTTTTT.

The chain links TRBV5-1 to TRBJ2-1; D gene uncertain. The V end was cut by 3 bases, the J end by 7 bases, with 14 bases between. The CDR3 is 14 amino acids. The germline CDR1 and CDR2 sequences are SGHRS and YFSETQ. This chain's CDR3 is CASSSLVEINEQFF. CDR3 DNA sequence: TGCGCCAGCAGCTCTTTGGTGGAGATAAATGAGCAGTTCTTC.

The V and J genes are TRBV4-3 and TRBJ2-6; D not certain. The V gene's germline CDR1 is LGHNA and CDR2 YSLEER. This CDR3 has 14 amino acids. The germline V and J ends were trimmed by 4 bases and 0 bases, with 4 bases remaining between them. This chain's CDR3 is CASSPSSGANVLTF. The DNA of the CDR3 is TGCGCCAGCAGCCCGAGCTCTGGGGCCAACGTCCTGACTTTC.

The CDR3 sequence: CAWTQGAGETQYF. In nucleotides, the CDR3 is TGTGCCTGGACCCAGGGGGCCGGAGAGACCCAGTACTTC. This sequence joins TRBV30 and TRBJ2-5; 8 nucleotides align to TRBD1. The CDR3 totals 13 residues. After removal of 4 bases from V and 4 bases from J, the junction contained 5 bases not matched to a gene. CDR1 is GTSNPN and CDR2 is SVGIG in the germline V gene (reference sequence).

This clone showed up just a few times. The chain recombines TRBV19 with TRBJ2-3, with 16 nucleotides matching TRBD2. CDR1 and CDR2 (germline): LNHDA, SQIVND (reference sequence). With V trimmed by 10 bases and J by 0 bases, 7 bases remained unmatched. This CDR3 is built from 17 residues. The CDR3 region is CATPGTSGRDSTDTQYF. CDR3 DNA: TGTGCCACCCCCGGGACTAGCGGGAGGGACAGCACAGATACGCAGTATTTT.

J is TRBJ2-1 and V is TRBV4-2, with 9 bases lining up with TRBD2. CDR1 and CDR2 (germline): LGHNA, YNFKEQ. V trimming: 0 bases; J trimming: 5 bases; junction bases outside the gene matches: 8. The CDR3 spans 17 residues. Here the CDR3 reads CASSQDLKREVDNEQFF. The CDR3 DNA follows: TGTGCCAGCAGCCAAGATCTTAAGCGGGAGGTGGACAATGAGCAGTTCTTC.

The rearrangement joins TRBV5-4 to TRBJ2-1; 13 bases fit TRBD2. Looked up from germline, CDR1 is SGHNT and CDR2 is YYREEE (reference sequence). The CDR3 has 17 amino acids. Trimming at V came to 0 bases and at J to 4 bases, leaving 4 bases not matched to a gene. CDR3 in amino acids: CASSLGLAGGQYNEQFF. Written as DNA, the CDR3 is TGTGCCAGCAGCTTGGGACTAGCGGGGGGACAATACAATGAGCAGTTCTTC.

The CDR3 region is CASSLSLDTEAFF. For the CDR3, the DNA is TGTGCCAGCAGCTTAAGCCTTGACACTGAAGCTTTCTTT. The rearrangement joins TRBV7-8 to TRBJ1-1; D unclear. From germline, CDR1 is SGHVS and CDR2 FQNEAQ. V dropped 2 bases and J dropped 3 bases, with 7 bases sitting between them. CDR3 length equals 13 residues.

In this sample, this clone turned up once. The V and J genes are TRBV27 and TRBJ2-7; 7 bases fit TRBD1. V gave up 0 bases and J gave up 3 bases; unmatched junction bases: 8. This CDR3 region has 16 residues. Per germline, CDR1 MNHEY and CDR2 SMNVEV (reference sequence). CDR3 sequence: CASSLSSPGTDYEQYF. The CDR3 DNA is TGTGCCAGCAGTTTATCTAGCCCCGGGACAGACTACGAGCAGTACTTC.

The chain joins TRBV6-5 to TRBJ2-3, with D tentatively TRBD1 (5 bases). The CDR3 extends over 14 amino acids. CDR1 MNHEY and CDR2 SVGAGI come from the germline V gene. Between the trimmed V and J ends, which lost 4 bases and 2 bases, there was a span of 10 bases. The CDR3 protein is CASSWGRATDTQYF. The CDR3 DNA sequence: TGTGCCAGCAGTTGGGGCAGGGCCACAGATACGCAGTATTTT.

V is TRBV19 and J is TRBJ2-2; perhaps D is TRBD1 or TRBD2 (7 bases each). Germline V CDR1 and CDR2: LNHDA, SQIVND (reference sequence). Between the trimmed V and J ends, which lost 6 bases and 4 bases, there was a span of 18 bases. The CDR3 runs 16 residues. The CDR3 DNA sequence: TGTGCCAGTAGCTGGGGAGGGGGCGCGGGCACCGGGGAGCTGTTTTTT. This codes for CASSWGGGAGTGELFF.

This clone was seen only once. The rearrangement links TRBV10-3 to TRBJ2-5, with TRBD2 as a possible D gene (6 bases). Germline V gene sequence: CDR1 ENHRY, CDR2 SYGVKD. Trimming removed 0 bases at V and 2 bases at J, with 7 bases between. The CDR3 length is 14 residues. Written as DNA, the CDR3 is TGTGCCATCAGTGAGTCCCGGGGGCAAGAGACCCAGTACTTC. Translated: CAISESRGQETQYF.

In DNA form, the CDR3 reads TGTGCCAGCAGTTGGGGACAGGTCAATGAGCAGTTCTTC. Protein product: CASSWGQVNEQFF. This rearrangement joins TRBV27 to TRBJ2-1, with TRBD1 matching 8 bases. Germline CDR1 and CDR2: MNHEY and SMNVEV (reference sequence). The CDR3 length is 13 residues. J gave up 6 bases and V 4 bases, and 2 bases lay outside the gene matches.

The V call is TRBV6-5, the J call TRBJ2-1; TRBD2 aligns across 12 bases. Germline-derived CDR1 and CDR2 are MNHEY and SVGAGI. V lost 1 base and J lost 10; bases outside the gene matches: 5. The CDR3 has 15 amino acids. The CDR3 spells CASSYYLAGGGEQFF. The CDR3 coding sequence is TGTGCCAGCAGTTACTATCTAGCGGGAGGGGGGGAGCAGTTCTTC.

This chain connects TRBV15 to TRBJ2-2, with D unclear. Trimming shortened V by 1 base and J by 0 bases, and 6 bases separated the two germline ends. This CDR3 comprises 15 residues. Per the germline V gene, CDR1 is LNHNV and CDR2 is YYDKDF (reference sequence). CDR3 region: CATSRGGTNTGELFF. CDR3 coding DNA: TGTGCCACCAGCAGAGGCGGCACGAACACCGGGGAGCTGTTTTTT.

V and J are TRBV28 and TRBJ2-3; D is unresolved. Deletions cut 3 bases from V and 0 bases from J, with 7 bases between. This CDR3 contains 14 residues. Germline V gene data show CDR1 as MDHEN and CDR2 as SYDVKM. This CDR3 is CASSFVGSTDTQYF. Here the CDR3 DNA reads TGTGCCAGCAGTTTTGTGGGCAGCACAGATACGCAGTATTTT.

The rearrangement links TRBV5-1 to TRBJ1-2; 8 bases fit TRBD1. V lost 0 bases to trimming and J lost 6 bases; unmatched junction nucleotides: 4. Germline V CDR1 and CDR2: SGHRS, YFSETQ. The CDR3 covers 14 residues. The CDR3 nucleotides read TGCGCCAGCAGCTTGGGCAGGGGGCTAGATGGCTACACCTTC. Protein sequence: CASSLGRGLDGYTF.

The chain uses TRBV2 and TRBJ2-3; D may correspond to TRBD1 or TRBD2 (5 bases each). V was trimmed by 5 bases and J by 0 bases, leaving 12 bases between them. The germline V gene has CDR1 SNHLY and CDR2 FYNNEI. CDR3 length: 15 residues. CDR3 in DNA: TGTGCCAGCAGTACCGGGACGACTAGCACAGATACGCAGTATTTT. It specifies CASSTGTTSTDTQYF.

This chain links TRBV19 with TRBJ2-2; D might be TRBD1 (6 bases). CDR1 LNHDA and CDR2 SQIVND come from the germline V gene (reference sequence). This CDR3 contains 15 residues. Trimming pared 2 bases from V and 3 bases from J, leaving 10 bases between. The CDR3 coding sequence is TGTGCCAGTAGTATAACCGGGACATACACCGGGGAGCTGTTTTTT. Its protein product is CASSITGTYTGELFF.

The chain has TRBV25-1 and TRBJ2-1, with 11 nucleotides matching TRBD2. The CDR3 extends over 14 amino acids. The V gene's germline CDR1 is MGHDK and CDR2 SYGVNS. The V gene end was trimmed by 4 bases and the J gene end by 6 bases; junction bases not matched to a gene: 2. Written as DNA, the CDR3 is TGTGCCAGCAGTGGGGGGACTAGCGGCAATGAGCAGTTCTTC. This gives the protein CASSGGTSGNEQFF.

V usage is TRBV7-6 and J usage is TRBJ2-7; 8 bases match TRBD2. The CDR3 sequence is 15 residues long. The ends lost 6 bases at V and 6 bases at J; junction bases unmatched: 13. Germline CDR1 reads SGHVS; CDR2 reads FNYEAQ. The CDR3: CASRSFGAGEFEQYV. CDR3 nucleotides: TGTGCCAGCAGGAGCTTTGGAGCGGGAGAGTTCGAGCAGTACGTC.

The rearrangement joins TRBV5-6 to TRBJ2-1; 7 positions match TRBD2. The junction had 7 bases not matched to a gene; V was cut back by 4 bases and J by 6 bases. CDR1 SGHDT and CDR2 YYEEEE come from the germline V gene. The length of the CDR3 is 14 residues. Here the CDR3 DNA reads TGTGCCAGCAGCATCGGACTAGTCCCCAATGAGCAGTTCTTC. Protein product: CASSIGLVPNEQFF.